Listed below are T cell receptor beta chains from one sample, sequenced in a study of OX40 agonist ivuxolimab in advanced cancers. TCRdb's table, derived via immunoSEQ multiplex PCR, lists solely in-frame clones and lacks some. The sample lists roughly 20,000 clones; 75% to 85% were seen once. Here the sequenced sample was CD4+ or CD8+ T cells sorted from blood, taken in a trial of the OX40 agonist ivuxolimab. The receptors shown here come from an adult with an advanced solid tumor such as melanoma, head and neck, liver or kidney cancer. The CDR3 runs from the conserved cysteine through the conserved F or W. D genes are given only for firm matches. Some rows mark clone size as missing; the rest say once, few, many or name a class of expanded clone.

v_call: TRBV7-9
d_call: TRBD1
clone_size: few
j_call: TRBJ1-2
cdr3_nt: TGTGCCAGCAGCTTAGTCGACAGGGACTATGGCTACACCTTC
cdr3_aa: CASSLVDRDYGYTF

v_call: TRBV11-2
d_call: NA
clone_size: few
j_call: TRBJ2-2
cdr3_nt: TGTGCCAGCAGTGAAGCCGGGGAGCTGTTTTTT
cdr3_aa: CASSEAGELFF

v_call: TRBV27
d_call: NA
clone_size: NA
j_call: TRBJ2-1
cdr3_nt: TGTGCCAGCAGTTTACATGGTCTGGATGAGCAGTTCTTC
cdr3_aa: CASSLHGLDEQFF

v_call: TRBV7-8
d_call: NA
clone_size: NA
j_call: TRBJ2-2
cdr3_nt: TGTGCCAGCAGCTTAGGTAGCCCAGAGTGGGGCACCGGGGAGCTGTTTTTT
cdr3_aa: CASSLGSPEWGTGELFF

v_call: TRBV9
d_call: TRBD2
clone_size: NA
j_call: TRBJ2-5
cdr3_nt: TGTGCCAGCAGCGGTGCTGGGGGGGGGTTCGGAGAGACCCAGTACTTC
cdr3_aa: CASSGAGGGFGETQYF

v_call: TRBV11-1
d_call: NA
clone_size: NA
j_call: TRBJ1-2
cdr3_nt: TGTGCCAGCAGCTATCAGGGCGGCTACACCTTC
cdr3_aa: CASSYQGGYTF

v_call: TRBV2
d_call: NA
clone_size: NA
j_call: TRBJ1-6
cdr3_nt: TGTGCCAGCAGTGAGGGCAGGGCGAGATCACCCCTCCACTTT
cdr3_aa: CASSEGRARSPLHF

v_call: TRBV11-2
d_call: NA
clone_size: once
j_call: TRBJ1-1
cdr3_nt: TGTGCCAGCAGCTCCGGGTTAATGAACACTGAAGCTTTCTTT
cdr3_aa: CASSSGLMNTEAFF

v_call: TRBV7-9
d_call: NA
clone_size: NA
j_call: TRBJ2-3
cdr3_nt: TGTGCCAGCAGCTTAGTTGGGGGCACAGATACGCAGTATTTT
cdr3_aa: CASSLVGGTDTQYF

v_call: TRBV7-9
d_call: NA
clone_size: NA
j_call: TRBJ1-1
cdr3_nt: TGTGCCAGCAGCACAACCAAGGGGGGGCCGAGGGGCACTGAAGCTTTCTTT
cdr3_aa: CASSTTKGGPRGTEAFF

v_call: TRBV11-3
d_call: TRBD1
clone_size: once
j_call: TRBJ1-6
cdr3_nt: TGTGCCAGCAGCTTAATCGGGACAGGGGCTAATTCACCCCTCCACTTT
cdr3_aa: CASSLIGTGANSPLHF

v_call: TRBV4-1
d_call: NA
clone_size: NA
j_call: TRBJ2-1
cdr3_nt: TGCGCCAGCAGCCAAGATGACATAGTAAAAGGCAATGAGCAGTTCTTC
cdr3_aa: CASSQDDIVKGNEQFF

v_call: TRBV4-3
d_call: NA
clone_size: NA
j_call: TRBJ1-1
cdr3_nt: TGCGCCAGCAGCCAAGATCCCGGCCCCGGCAGGACTGAAGCTTTCTTT
cdr3_aa: CASSQDPGPGRTEAFF

v_call: TRBV19
d_call: NA
clone_size: few
j_call: TRBJ1-1
cdr3_nt: TGTGCCAGTAGTTGGACCAGGACGAACACTGAAGCTTTCTTT
cdr3_aa: CASSWTRTNTEAFF

v_call: TRBV25-1
d_call: NA
clone_size: NA
j_call: TRBJ2-7
cdr3_nt: TGTGCCAGCAGCGCCGGGACACTTAAATGGGACGAGCAGTACTTC
cdr3_aa: CASSAGTLKWDEQYF

v_call: TRBV4-2
d_call: NA
clone_size: NA
j_call: TRBJ1-2
cdr3_nt: TGTGCCAGCAGCCAAGATTGGGGGAACTATGGCTACACCTTC
cdr3_aa: CASSQDWGNYGYTF

v_call: TRBV19
d_call: NA
clone_size: NA
j_call: TRBJ2-2
cdr3_nt: TGTGCCAGCAGCGAAAGCACCGGGGAGCTGTTTTTT
cdr3_aa: CASSESTGELFF

v_call: TRBV6-5
d_call: NA
clone_size: NA
j_call: TRBJ1-4
cdr3_nt: TGTGCCAGCAGTTACAACGGGATCAGTGAAAAACTGTTTTTT
cdr3_aa: CASSYNGISEKLFF

v_call: TRBV7-8
d_call: NA
clone_size: NA
j_call: TRBJ1-1
cdr3_nt: TGTGCCAGCAGCGGGAACAGGGCACTGAACACTGAAGCTTTCTTT
cdr3_aa: CASSGNRALNTEAFF

v_call: TRBV30
d_call: NA
clone_size: NA
j_call: TRBJ1-4
cdr3_nt: TGTGCCTGGAGTGAAGGTTTTTTTGAAAAACTGTTTTTT
cdr3_aa: CAWSEGFFEKLFF

v_call: TRBV7-2
d_call: TRBD1
clone_size: NA
j_call: TRBJ2-6
cdr3_nt: TGTGCCAGCAGCCCAGGGACAGGCCTTTCTGGGGCCAACGTCCTGACTTTC
cdr3_aa: CASSPGTGLSGANVLTF

v_call: TRBV11-2
d_call: NA
clone_size: NA
j_call: TRBJ1-2
cdr3_nt: TGTGCCAGCAGCCCCGGGGCAGGGGACTATGGCTACACCTTC
cdr3_aa: CASSPGAGDYGYTF

v_call: TRBV29-1
d_call: NA
clone_size: NA
j_call: TRBJ2-1
cdr3_nt: TGCAGCGGGGTCGGCAGGGATACCTACAATGAGCAGTTCTTC
cdr3_aa: CSGVGRDTYNEQFF

v_call: TRBV4-1
d_call: NA
clone_size: few
j_call: TRBJ2-7
cdr3_nt: TGCGCCAGCAGCTCAGCCAGTAGCTCCTACGAGCAGTACTTC
cdr3_aa: CASSSASSSYEQYF

v_call: TRBV5-6
d_call: NA
clone_size: NA
j_call: TRBJ1-5
cdr3_nt: TGTGCCAGCAGCAAAACAGGGACTTATAGCAATCAGCCCCAGCATTTT
cdr3_aa: CASSKTGTYSNQPQHF

v_call: TRBV7-2
d_call: TRBD2
clone_size: NA
j_call: TRBJ2-7
cdr3_nt: TGTGCCAGCAGCTCTAGCGGGGGCCTTTACGAGCAGTACTTC
cdr3_aa: CASSSSGGLYEQYF

v_call: TRBV11-2
d_call: NA
clone_size: NA
j_call: TRBJ1-4
cdr3_nt: TGTGCCAGCAGCTCACAGGGTTTCAATGAAAAACTGTTTTTT
cdr3_aa: CASSSQGFNEKLFF

v_call: TRBV28
d_call: TRBD1
clone_size: NA
j_call: TRBJ1-4
cdr3_nt: TGTGCCAGCAGTACTACAGGGGGTCCTGCAACTAATGAAAAACTGTTTTTT
cdr3_aa: CASSTTGGPATNEKLFF

v_call: TRBV2
d_call: NA
clone_size: NA
j_call: TRBJ1-2
cdr3_nt: TGTGCCACCTACAGGTTCCCCTATGGCTACACCTTC
cdr3_aa: CATYRFPYGYTF

v_call: TRBV4-1
d_call: TRBD1
clone_size: NA
j_call: TRBJ2-1
cdr3_nt: TGCGCCAGCAGCCCGCGACAGGGGGGCGCGGCGATTGAGCAGTTCTTC
cdr3_aa: CASSPRQGGAAIEQFF

v_call: TRBV4-1
d_call: TRBD1
clone_size: few
j_call: TRBJ2-1
cdr3_nt: TGCGCCAGCAGCCTCGACAGGGGGAATGAGCAGTTCTTC
cdr3_aa: CASSLDRGNEQFF

v_call: TRBV29-1
d_call: NA
clone_size: once
j_call: TRBJ2-7
cdr3_nt: TGCAGCGTTAGGGGGGCAGGGGTCGACGAGCAGTACTTC
cdr3_aa: CSVRGAGVDEQYF

v_call: TRBV27
d_call: NA
clone_size: once
j_call: TRBJ2-3
cdr3_nt: TGTGCCAGCAGTACATTTCGACAGACAGATACGCAGTATTTT
cdr3_aa: CASSTFRQTDTQYF

v_call: TRBV11-2
d_call: TRBD2
clone_size: NA
j_call: TRBJ2-3
cdr3_nt: TGTGCCAGCAGCTCCTTACTAGCGGCCCATGGCACAGATACGCAGTATTTT
cdr3_aa: CASSSLLAAHGTDTQYF

v_call: TRBV6-5
d_call: NA
clone_size: NA
j_call: TRBJ2-1
cdr3_nt: TGTGCCAGCAGTTATCCGGGCTCTGAGCAGTTCTTC
cdr3_aa: CASSYPGSEQFF

v_call: TRBV19
d_call: NA
clone_size: NA
j_call: TRBJ1-5
cdr3_nt: TGTGCCAGTAGTATAGACCCTGGTCAGCCCCAGCATTTT
cdr3_aa: CASSIDPGQPQHF

v_call: TRBV30
d_call: TRBD2
clone_size: NA
j_call: TRBJ2-2
cdr3_nt: TGTGCCTGGGGACTAGCGGACTACACCGGGGAGCTGTTTTTT
cdr3_aa: CAWGLADYTGELFF

v_call: TRBV2
d_call: NA
clone_size: NA
j_call: TRBJ1-1
cdr3_nt: TGTGCCAGCAGGTTCTCGACAGAAGAGATGAACACTGAAGCTTTCTTT
cdr3_aa: CASRFSTEEMNTEAFF

v_call: TRBV27
d_call: NA
clone_size: few
j_call: TRBJ2-7
cdr3_nt: TGTGCCAGCAGTTTCCACAGCTCCTACGAGCAGTACTTC
cdr3_aa: CASSFHSSYEQYF

v_call: TRBV6-5
d_call: NA
clone_size: few
j_call: TRBJ1-5
cdr3_nt: TGTGCCAGCAGTTACGGCCTTGGATTGCAGCCCCAGCATTTT
cdr3_aa: CASSYGLGLQPQHF

v_call: TRBV19
d_call: TRBD1
clone_size: NA
j_call: TRBJ1-1
cdr3_nt: TGTGCCAGTAGTATAGTTCAAGGACAGGTCTCGAACATTGAAGCTTTCTTT
cdr3_aa: CASSIVQGQVSNIEAFF